Listed below are T cell receptor beta chains from one sample, sequenced in a study of blood T cell repertoires in COVID-19. TCRdb's table, derived via immunoSEQ multiplex PCR, lists solely in-frame clones and lacks some. The sample has some 260,000 clones; about nine tenths are singletons. The sequenced material came from PBMCs or T cells enriched from blood (not recorded which). Receptors originate from a woman aged 30 to 39 with acute COVID-19. Both conserved end residues are part of each CDR3. D genes are given only for firm matches. The size of a clone is reported for some rows only, either as once, few or many, or as a class for expanded clones.

J,size,V,D,DNA,CDR3
TRBJ2-3,-,TRBV3-1/TRBV3-2,TRBD1,TGTGCCAGCAGCTCTGGACAGGGCGCAGATACGCAGTATTTT,CASSSGQGADTQYF
TRBJ1-1,-,TRBV15,TRBD1,TGTGCCACCAGCGGAACCGGGACAGGGGGCATCACTGAAGCTTTCTTT,CATSGTGTGGITEAFF
TRBJ1-1,-,TRBV30,-,TGTGCCTGGAGAGGGCAGGGAAGAGCTTTCTTT,CAWRGQGRAFF
TRBJ1-2,-,TRBV2,TRBD1,TGTGCCAGCAGAGGGACAGGGCTAGGCTACACCTTC,CASRGTGLGYTF
TRBJ1-2,-,TRBV7-9,TRBD1,TGTGCCAGCAGCTCGCCGGGACAGGGTTACTATGGCTACACCTTC,CASSSPGQGYYGYTF
TRBJ2-1,-,TRBV7-2,-,TGTGCCAGCAGCACACATAGACTATACAATGAGCAGTTCTTC,CASSTHRLYNEQFF
TRBJ2-2,-,TRBV11-2,TRBD1,TGTGCCAGCAGCCCGGGACAGGGGGCGACCGGGGAGCTGTTTTTT,CASSPGQGATGELFF
TRBJ1-1,-,TRBV2,-,TGTGCCAGCAGTGTCCCGGCGGGTTTTCGGTCGGACACTGAAGCTTTCTTT,CASSVPAGFRSDTEAFF
TRBJ1-2,few,TRBV18,-,TGTGCCAGCTCACCGGGGTTTCGGGGTGGCTACACCTTC,CASSPGFRGGYTF
TRBJ2-1,once,TRBV5-4,TRBD1,TGTGCCAGCAGACTAGACGGCCCGACAGGGAACCAGTTCTTC,CASRLDGPTGNQFF
TRBJ1-2,-,TRBV5-1,-,TGCGCCAGCAGCTTGGTGTCGGGAGGAGACGGCTACACCTTC,CASSLVSGGDGYTF
TRBJ1-5,-,TRBV6-5,-,TGTGCCAGCACCGACCTTCGGGTTTTAGAGCCCCAGCATTTT,CASTDLRVLEPQHF
TRBJ2-7,once,TRBV5-6,-,TGTGCCAGCAGCGCTGACGGAGATGGGTCCTACGAGCAGTACTTC,CASSADGDGSYEQYF
TRBJ2-7,-,TRBV6-6,TRBD1,TGTGCCAGCAGTTACCCGGACAGGGCCCACGAGCAGTACTTC,CASSYPDRAHEQYF
TRBJ1-4,few,TRBV2,TRBD1,TGTGCCAGCAGTGCCGGGACAGGATCTAATGAAAAACTGTTTTTT,CASSAGTGSNEKLFF
TRBJ1-6,few,TRBV5-6,TRBD1,TGTGCCAGCAGCCGGACAGGGATCAATTCACCCCTCCACTTT,CASSRTGINSPLHF
TRBJ2-3,-,TRBV5-1,-,TGCGCCAGTGCCACCGAGGGTGATACGCAGTATTTT,CASATEGDTQYF
TRBJ1-1,-,TRBV4-3,TRBD1,TGCGCCAGCAGCCCAAACACAGGGGGTGACACTGAAGCTTTCTTT,CASSPNTGGDTEAFF
TRBJ2-7,-,TRBV5-4,-,TGTGCCAGCAGCTTCGGAGGGGCCGAGCAGTACTTC,CASSFGGAEQYF
TRBJ2-7,-,TRBV19,-,TGTGCCAGTAGTATGGCTCGGGTCAGCTCCTACGAGCAGTACTTC,CASSMARVSSYEQYF
TRBJ2-7,-,TRBV28,TRBD2,TGTGCCAGCAGTTTGGTACGGGAGGGTCCCTACGAGCAGTACTTC,CASSLVREGPYEQYF
TRBJ2-5,-,TRBV30,-,TGTGCCTGGAGTGTCCAGGGGCTACTAGAGACCCAGTACTTC,CAWSVQGLLETQYF
TRBJ1-1,-,TRBV6-5,-,TGTGCCAGCAGTTATCAACAGGGCTTAGGCACTGAAGCTTTCTTT,CASSYQQGLGTEAFF
TRBJ2-1,-,TRBV7-9,-,TGTGCCAGCAGCTTAATGGGGGGATCCAGGTCCTACAATGAGCAGTTCTTC,CASSLMGGSRSYNEQFF
TRBJ2-6,-,TRBV19,-,TGTGCCAGTAGTACGGGCTCTGGGGCCAACGTCCTGACTTTC,CASSTGSGANVLTF
TRBJ2-2,-,TRBV11-2,TRBD1,TGTGCCAGCAGCTTAGGGGACAGGTACACCGGGGAGCTGTTTTTT,CASSLGDRYTGELFF
TRBJ2-1,-,TRBV5-1,TRBD2,TGCGCCAGCAGCTTGGGCCGACTAGCAGGCGATGAGCAGTTCTTC,CASSLGRLAGDEQFF
TRBJ1-1,-,TRBV6-5,-,TGTGCCAGCAGATCAACGCTAGGGGCCACTGAAGCTTTCTTT,CASRSTLGATEAFF
TRBJ1-2,-,TRBV25-1,TRBD1,TGTGCCAGCAGTGAACCGGGACAGGGTAACTATGGCTACACCTTC,CASSEPGQGNYGYTF
TRBJ1-2,-,TRBV2,-,TGTGCCAGCAGCGAACGGTCAGGAGGGGTTGCCTCCTATGGCTACACCTTC,CASSERSGGVASYGYTF
TRBJ2-7,-,TRBV15,TRBD2,TGTGCCACCAGCAGGGGACTAGCTTCCTACGAGCAGTACTTC,CATSRGLASYEQYF
TRBJ1-4,once,TRBV15,TRBD1,TGTGCCACCAGCTTCGACAGGGGGGCAACTAATGAAAAACTGTTTTTT,CATSFDRGATNEKLFF
TRBJ2-7,-,TRBV4-1,-,TGCGCCAGCAGCCAAGATTACAAGGGGGTAGGGAGCTCCTACGAGCAGTACTTC,CASSQDYKGVGSSYEQYF
TRBJ2-7,-,TRBV3-1/TRBV3-2,TRBD1,TGTGCCAGCAGCCAAGGAGGCAGGGGGTACGAGCAGTACTTC,CASSQGGRGYEQYF
TRBJ2-7,-,TRBV5-6,TRBD2,TGTGCCAGCAGCCCCGGCTGGGGGGGTGTTTACGAGCAGTACTTC,CASSPGWGGVYEQYF
TRBJ1-2,-,TRBV6-5,TRBD1,TGTGCCAGCAGCGACTGGACAGGGTATGGCTACACCTTC,CASSDWTGYGYTF
TRBJ1-5,-,TRBV7-9,-,TGTGCCAGCAGCTTAGCGCGGGGTCAGCCCCAGCATTTT,CASSLARGQPQHF
TRBJ2-6,-,TRBV18,TRBD1,TGTGCCAGCTCACCCAGGACAGGCGGTTCTGGGGCCAACGTCCTGACTTTC,CASSPRTGGSGANVLTF
TRBJ1-1,-,TRBV6-5,TRBD1,TGTGCCAGCAGCCCGGACAGGAGGAACACTGAAGCTTTCTTT,CASSPDRRNTEAFF
TRBJ1-2,-,TRBV6-5,TRBD1,TGTGCCAGCAGCCTGACAGGGGCGCCCTGGGGCTACACCTTC,CASSLTGAPWGYTF
TRBJ2-5,-,TRBV3-1/TRBV3-2,TRBD2,TGTGCCAGCAGCCGGACTAGCGGGGCCTTAGGGGAGACCCAGTACTTC,CASSRTSGALGETQYF
TRBJ2-2,once,TRBV5-6,-,TGTGCCAGCAGCCTCACTGAAGCCGGGGAGCTGTTTTTT,CASSLTEAGELFF